The 7 T cell receptor beta chains given below trace back to one sample, sequenced in a study of cytomegalovirus exposure and HLA in healthy donors. Amplification used 60 Vbeta primers and 13 Jbeta primers. Some clones are missing from TCRdb's copy, which holds only in-frame ones; the method was immunoSEQ multiplex PCR. Among around 190,000 clones listed, about four fifths were seen once. Material: PBMCs. Receptor source: a man aged 35-49 years in good health and CMV-seropositive.

V usage is TRBV27 and J usage is TRBJ2-1, with 11 bases matching TRBD2. Germline lookup yields CDR1 MNHEY and CDR2 SMNVEV (reference sequence). This CDR3 spans 16 amino acids. V shed 7 bases, J shed 6 bases, and the junction held 11 bases outside the gene matches. CDR3 residues: CASTFMGTSGRNEQFF. The CDR3 DNA is TGTGCCAGCACCTTTATGGGGACTAGCGGCCGCAATGAGCAGTTCTTC.

The chain combines TRBV7-2 with TRBJ2-5; 7 bases fit TRBD2. V was clipped by 1 base and J by 4 bases; unmatched bases: 9. CDR1 is SGHTA, CDR2 FQGNSA, per germline. CDR3 length: 16 amino acids. The CDR3 sequence: CASSLGLAGVSETQYF. The CDR3 DNA reads as TGTGCCAGCAGCTTAGGGTTGGCGGGGGTATCAGAGACCCAGTACTTC.

This CDR3 reads CAISEKGQMNTEAFF. The DNA for the CDR3 is TGTGCCATCAGTGAGAAAGGACAGATGAACACTGAAGCTTTCTTT. J is TRBJ1-1 and V is TRBV10-3, with D perhaps matching TRBD1 (6 bases). V was trimmed by 2 bases and J by 0 bases, leaving 10 bases between them. CDR1 ENHRY and CDR2 SYGVKD come from the germline V gene. The CDR3 extends over 15 amino acids.

The rearrangement joins TRBV11-2 to TRBJ1-3; 7 bases are a match to TRBD1. This CDR3 is 19 amino acids long. Trimming took 1 base from V and 0 from J; bases not matched to a gene: 12. The V gene's germline CDR1 is SGHAT and CDR2 FQNNGV. CDR3 protein: CASSLGEGAPPLSGNTIYF. DNA of the CDR3: TGTGCCAGCAGCTTAGGAGAGGGGGCACCCCCACTCTCTGGAAACACCATATATTTT.

This clone was found once. The chain employs TRBV28 and TRBJ2-1, with D possibly TRBD2 on 6 matching bases. This CDR3 region has 15 residues. Looked up from germline, CDR1 is MDHEN and CDR2 is SYDVKM. Trimming left V 1 base short and J 2 bases short, with 9 bases between. The CDR3 DNA follows: TGTGCCAGCAGTTTATCTAGCGATGCCTACAATGAGCAGTTCTTC. The encoded protein is CASSLSSDAYNEQFF.

This chain uses TRBV11-2 with TRBJ1-2; D is possibly TRBD1 (6 bases). CDR1 and CDR2 from the germline V gene are SGHAT and FQNNGV. There are 15 residues in the CDR3. Trimming shortened V by 4 bases and J by 5 bases, and 17 bases separated the two germline ends. CDR3: CASSSQGQSIYGYTF. The CDR3 DNA reads TGTGCCAGCAGCTCACAGGGCCAAAGCATTTATGGCTACACCTTC.

V and J are TRBV5-6 and TRBJ1-1; 8 bases line up with TRBD1. With 6 bases clipped from V and 10 bases from J, the junction kept 14 bases outside the gene matches. This CDR3 has 14 residues. Germline V gene data show CDR1 as SGHDT and CDR2 as YYEEEE. DNA for the CDR3: TGTGCCAGCACTACCGGGACAGGTGTTATAGGAGCTTTCTTT. It encodes CASTTGTGVIGAFF.